What follows are 26 T cell receptor beta chains derived from one specimen sequenced in a study of blood T cell repertoires in COVID-19. Method: immunoSEQ multiplex PCR; TCRdb's copy keeps in-frame clones and lacks some. Here the sample spans some 270,000 clones, 84% being singletons. The sequenced sample consisted of peripheral blood. All receptors come from a woman aged 35 to 49 who had recovered from COVID-19.

This chain links TRBV6-5 with TRBJ2-3; the D gene is possibly TRBD2 (6 bases). Germline lookup yields CDR1 MNHEY and CDR2 SVGAGI. Between the trimmed V and J ends, which lost 0 bases and 3 bases, there was a span of 13 bases. This CDR3 is built from 16 residues. The chain's CDR3 is CASSYSGGTTTDTQYF. The CDR3 region has the DNA TGTGCCAGCAGTTACTCTGGGGGGACCACGACAGATACGCAGTATTTT.

The rearrangement uses TRBV5-1 and TRBJ2-7; 7 nucleotides line up with TRBD2. J gave up 4 bases and V 0 bases, and 13 bases lay outside the gene matches. Germline V gene sequence: CDR1 SGHRS, CDR2 YFSETQ. The CDR3 sequence is 17 residues long. This CDR3 is CASSLDHNNGGIYEQYF. The CDR3 DNA follows: TGCGCCAGCAGCTTGGATCATAACAACGGGGGGATTTACGAGCAGTACTTC.

The chain joins TRBV2 to TRBJ1-5, with D possibly being TRBD1 (5 bases). This CDR3 is 13 amino acids long. Germline CDR1 and CDR2: SNHLY and FYNNEI. V shed 4 bases and J shed 10 bases, with 14 bases lying between them. The CDR3 sequence is CASSGGRFSPQHF. CDR3 nucleotides: TGTGCCAGCAGTGGGGGCCGGTTTAGTCCCCAGCATTTT. Drawing the rest from reference TRBV2 and TRBJ1-5, the complete variable domain is EPEVTQTPSHQVTQMGQEVILRCVPISNHLYFYWYRQILGQKVEFLVSFYNNEISEKSEIFDDQFSVERPDGSNFTLKIRSTKLEDSAMYFCASSGGRFSPQHFGDGTRLSIL.

V is TRBV5-5 and J is TRBJ2-7, with 7 bases that match TRBD1. The CDR3 consists of 15 residues. Trimming cost V 0 bases and J 4 bases; bases outside gene matches: 7. The V gene's germline CDR1 is SGHKS and CDR2 YYEKEE (reference sequence). The CDR3 DNA reads as TGTGCCAGCAGCTTGGTGTGGGACAGCGATTACGAGCAGTACTTC. Its translation is CASSLVWDSDYEQYF.

This rearrangement joins TRBV6-6 to TRBJ1-5; no firm D call. Trimming stripped 7 bases from V and 3 bases from J, with 13 bases between. The CDR3 is 14 amino acids. CDR1 and CDR2 from the germline V gene are MNHNY and SVGAGI (reference sequence). The DNA for the CDR3 is TGTGCCAGCACTTTGGAACAGTTCAATCAGCCCCAGCATTTT. Translated, it gives CASTLEQFNQPQHF.

This clone was seen once. The V and J genes are TRBV28 and TRBJ2-1; no clear D gene. This CDR3 has 14 residues. The germline V and J ends were trimmed by 7 bases and 6 bases, with 16 bases remaining between them. Germline-derived CDR1 and CDR2 are MDHEN and SYDVKM. DNA of the CDR3: TGTGCCAGCACCCAAGGTCGAGCGTCCAATGAGCAGTTCTTC. It codes for CASTQGRASNEQFF. Full variable domain (missing parts from reference TRBV28 and TRBJ2-1): DVKVTQSSRYLVKRTGEKVFLECVQDMDHENMFWYRQDPGLGLRLIYFSYDVKMKEKGDIPEGYSVSREKKERFSLILESASTNQTSMYLCASTQGRASNEQFFGPGTRLTVL.

The chain employs TRBV6-1 and TRBJ2-7, with 10 bases fitting TRBD2. The trim removed 4 bases at V and 0 bases at J, leaving 6 bases unmatched. The CDR3 length is 16 residues. Germline V gene sequence: CDR1 MNHNS, CDR2 SASEGT. The chain's CDR3 is CASSARTSGHSYEQYF. CDR3 coding DNA: TGTGCCAGCAGTGCCCGGACTAGCGGACACTCCTACGAGCAGTACTTC.

CDR3 in amino acids: CASSLQGAEYEQYF. The CDR3 nucleotides read TGCGCCAGCAGCCTACAGGGGGCTGAGTACGAGCAGTACTTC. The chain carries TRBV5-1 and TRBJ2-7; 9 bases fit TRBD1. CDR3 size: 14 residues. Germline V gives CDR1 SGHRS, CDR2 YFSETQ. J gave up 4 bases and V 4 bases, and 6 bases lay outside the gene matches.

This chain links TRBV6-1 with TRBJ1-1; a weak D match, TRBD1 (5 bases). The CDR3 extends over 15 amino acids. V dropped 1 base and J dropped 3 bases, with 12 bases sitting between them. Germline loops: CDR1 MNHNS, CDR2 SASEGT. The CDR3 DNA reads TGTGCCAGCAGTGAAGAGAACCGGGGGTACACTGAAGCTTTCTTT. Protein product: CASSEENRGYTEAFF.

This clone came up many times. The chain combines TRBV30 with TRBJ1-5; TRBD1 matches at 7 bases. In germline, CDR1 is GTSNPN, CDR2 SVGIG (reference sequence). Trimming at V came to 5 bases and at J to 6 bases, leaving 4 bases not matched to a gene. This CDR3 has 12 residues. The chain's CDR3 is CAWDRAGQPQHF. The CDR3 DNA follows: TGTGCCTGGGACAGGGCGGGTCAGCCCCAGCATTTT.

The DNA of the CDR3 is TGTGCCAGCAGCTTAGTTAGTGGGGGGGCACGGGAGACCCAGTACTTC. This encodes CASSLVSGGARETQYF. The rearrangement uses TRBV7-2 and TRBJ2-5, with D maybe TRBD2 (7 bases). V lost 1 base, J lost 5 bases, and 17 bases lay in between. This CDR3 is built from 16 residues. Per germline, CDR1 SGHTA and CDR2 FQGNSA.

J is TRBJ2-1 and V is TRBV5-6, with TRBD2 as a possible D gene (7 bases). From germline, CDR1 is SGHDT and CDR2 YYEEEE. The CDR3 runs to 15 residues. V was clipped by 4 bases and J by 9 bases, with 20 bases between them. The CDR3 coding sequence is TGTGCCAGCAGCCTGGGGGCGGGGGAAAGGGGTGAGCAGTTCTTC. Translation: CASSLGAGERGEQFF.

V is TRBV18 and J is TRBJ1-6; 9 positions match TRBD1. The V gene's germline CDR1 is KGHSH and CDR2 LQKENI. V lost 3 bases, J lost 6 bases, and 3 bases stayed unmatched. The CDR3 extends over 15 amino acids. The CDR3 reads CASSPGQGGNSPLHF. The CDR3 nucleotides read TGTGCCAGCTCACCGGGACAGGGAGGTAATTCACCCCTCCACTTT.

The gene calls are TRBV24-1 and TRBJ2-3; D uncertain. The CDR3 contains 18 residues. Germline V gene lookup returns CDR1 KGHDR and CDR2 SFDVKD. Trimming took 5 bases from V and 2 from J, leaving 22 bases between them. The chain's CDR3 is CATSGGHLDPKYTDTQYF. The CDR3, as DNA: TGTGCCACCAGTGGAGGCCACCTCGACCCAAAGTACACAGATACGCAGTATTTT.

This clone has just one count. Here the CDR3 reads CASSLTSNYQETQYF. DNA for the CDR3: TGTGCCAGCAGTTTAACTAGCAACTACCAAGAGACCCAGTACTTC. V and J are TRBV27 and TRBJ2-5, with a tentative D call TRBD2 (6 bases). Looked up from germline, CDR1 is MNHEY and CDR2 is SMNVEV (reference sequence). V lost 2 bases, J lost 0 bases, and 10 bases lay in between. This CDR3 spans 15 amino acids.

This clone was seen a single time. The chain combines TRBV5-1 with TRBJ2-7; 10 bases map to TRBD1. CDR3 length: 14 residues. V gave up 3 bases and J gave up 4 bases; unmatched junction bases: 4. From germline, CDR1 is SGHRS and CDR2 YFSETQ. In DNA form, the CDR3 reads TGCGCCAGCAGCTGGACAGGGGGTGGTTACGAGCAGTACTTC. Its protein product is CASSWTGGGYEQYF.

The chain is built from TRBV5-1 and TRBJ2-7; the match to TRBD1 covers 9 bases. Germline trimming cut 3 bases from V and 3 bases from J; bases unmatched to any gene: 4. This CDR3 is 14 amino acids long. Germline V gene sequence: CDR1 SGHRS, CDR2 YFSETQ. CDR3 loop: CASSSSGQGYEQYF. In DNA, the CDR3 is TGCGCCAGCAGCTCCTCGGGACAGGGCTACGAGCAGTACTTC. The full variable domain, in which reference TRBV5-1 and TRBJ2-7 provide the parts outside the CDR3, is KAGVTQTPRYLIKTRGQQVTLSCSPISGHRSVSWYQQTPGQGLQFLFEYFSETQRNKGNFPGRFSGRQFSNSRSEMNVSTLELGDSALYLCASSSSGQGYEQYFGPGTRLTVT.

The J gene is TRBJ2-1, the V gene TRBV19; D call uncertain. The CDR3 is 13 amino acids. V lost 1 base and J lost 8, with 9 bases in between. Germline CDR1 and CDR2: LNHDA and SQIVND (reference sequence). The CDR3 reads CASSIAVRYEQFF. DNA for the CDR3: TGTGCCAGTAGTATAGCAGTGAGGTATGAGCAGTTCTTC.

This chain links TRBV29-1 with TRBJ2-1; possibly TRBD2 for D (5 bases). The CDR3 totals 13 residues. CDR1 SQVTM and CDR2 ANQGSEA come from the germline V gene. Trimming stripped 0 bases from V and 2 bases from J, with 5 bases between. CDR3 bases: TGCAGCGTTGAAGAGGGAGCCTACAATGAGCAGTTCTTC. Encoded protein: CSVEEGAYNEQFF.

V gene TRBV2 combines with J gene TRBJ1-4, with 7 bases matching TRBD1. Germline CDR1 and CDR2: SNHLY and FYNNEI. V shed 10 bases and J 8 bases; nucleotides not matched to a gene: 7. The CDR3 loop spans 12 amino acids. As DNA, the CDR3 is TGTGCCATGGGACAGCCGGGGGAAAAACTGTTTTTT. Protein product: CAMGQPGEKLFF.

The chain employs TRBV5-5 and TRBJ2-3, with a possible D match to TRBD1 (5 bases). V was clipped by 3 bases and J by 4 bases, with 21 bases between them. Germline V gene data show CDR1 as SGHKS and CDR2 as YYEKEE (reference sequence). The CDR3 is made up of 17 amino acids. The CDR3 sequence is CASSWRYGWGEADTQYF. DNA for the CDR3: TGTGCCAGCAGCTGGCGCTATGGGTGGGGCGAGGCAGATACGCAGTATTTT. Complete variable domain (other parts from reference TRBV5-5 and TRBJ2-3): DAGVTQSPTHLIKTRGQQVTLRCSPISGHKSVSWYQQVLGQGPQFIFQYYEKEERGRGNFPDRFSARQFPNYSSELNVNALLLGDSALYLCASSWRYGWGEADTQYFGPGTRLTVL.

The V gene is TRBV6-2 or TRBV6-3, the J gene TRBJ2-7; possible D gene TRBD1, 6 bases. The CDR3 is made up of 20 amino acids. From germline, CDR1 is MNHEY and CDR2 SVGEGT. Trimming pared 0 bases from V and 2 bases from J, leaving 26 bases between. The chain's CDR3 is CASSYSNGSVWTQGTYEQYF. In DNA, the CDR3 is TGTGCCAGCAGTTACTCGAATGGCTCGGTGTGGACACAGGGCACCTACGAGCAGTACTTC.

The chain couples TRBV5-4 to TRBJ1-2; possibly TRBD1 for D (6 bases). Germline V gene lookup returns CDR1 SGHNT and CDR2 YYREEE (reference sequence). The ends were cut back, 1 base at V and 7 bases at J, with 11 bases in the middle. This CDR3 has 13 residues. The DNA for the CDR3 is TGTGCCAGCAGCTTGATAGGGGGTGCTGGCTACACCTTC. This gives the protein CASSLIGGAGYTF.

V gene TRBV10-2 combines with J gene TRBJ2-7; 9 bases agree with TRBD1. This CDR3 contains 15 residues. Germline V lookup: CDR1 WSHSY, CDR2 SAAADI. V trimming: 0 bases; J trimming: 3 bases; junction bases outside the gene matches: 3. CDR3 DNA sequence: TGCGCCAGCAGTGAGTCGAACAGGGGGCTCTACGAGCAGTACTTC. It specifies CASSESNRGLYEQYF.

The rearrangement joins TRBV6-6 to TRBJ2-1; D is ambiguous. Trimming removed 5 bases at V and 10 bases at J, with 18 bases between. This CDR3 is built from 14 residues. CDR1 is MNHNY and CDR2 is SVGAGI in the germline V gene (reference sequence). The CDR3 bases are TGTGCCAGCAGTCGCGCAACCTTCGAACGGGAGCAGTTCTTC. Protein product: CASSRATFEREQFF.

The chain employs TRBV6-6 and TRBJ2-5, with 7 positions matching TRBD2. Germline CDR1 MNHNY, CDR2 SVGAGI (reference sequence). V lost 7 bases to trimming and J lost 3 bases; unmatched junction nucleotides: 5. This CDR3 is built from 13 residues. The CDR3 loop reads CASNWRGKETQYF. The CDR3 DNA reads TGTGCCAGCAATTGGCGGGGGAAAGAGACCCAGTACTTC.